Detailed here is one T cell receptor (beta chain). Its antigen remains undetermined. Per-base qualities were not stored, and no clone one base away is much larger. The trial excluded patients who had a history of autoimmune disease or were on systemic immunosuppression. In every dose cohort, peripheral blood was drawn for TCR sequencing at baseline, cycle 4 day 1, and cycle 7 day 1. Samples were obtained from an open-label, multicenter, first-in-human phase I dose-escalation trial of ivuxolimab. Adults with locally advanced or metastatic melanoma, renal cell, hepatocellular, or head and neck squamous cell carcinoma were enrolled in the trial. Before TCR sequencing, CD4+ and CD8+ T cells were separately sorted from peripheral blood. The sample comes from a study of OX40 agonist ivuxolimab in advanced cancers. At the level of the whole study: Ivuxolimab was a fully human IgG2 agonistic monoclonal antibody targeting the costimulatory receptor OX40 (CD134). Intravenous ivuxolimab was administered to patients every 2 weeks at six dose levels: 0.01, 0.1, 0.3, 1.5, 3 and 10 mg/kg. Among the approximately 50 dose-escalation patients, 19 had hepatocellular carcinoma, 15 or so melanoma, 9 renal cell carcinoma and 9 head and neck cancer. A male proportion of around 83% and a mean age of approximately 60 years, ranging from about 23 to 90, were recorded for the dose-escalation cohort. Patients were allowed to have had prior anti-PD-1, anti-PD-L1 or anti-CTLA-4 therapy, and about 40% of the dose-escalation patients had been treated with checkpoint inhibitors. Partial responses were achieved by three dose-escalation patients, of whom one had hepatocellular carcinoma and two had cutaneous melanoma. Peripheral TCRbeta sequencing aimed to test whether ivuxolimab altered TCR sequence diversity and caused clonal T-cell expansion. The paper describes the monotherapy dose-escalation part (N of about 57 patients) of the phase I trial of ivuxolimab. Broader findings and caveats from the paper: On average, CD8+ T cells showed more expanded clones than CD4+ T cells after ivuxolimab. At doses from 0.1 to 3.0 mg/kg, clonal expansion was seen in both CD4+ and CD8+ blood T cells between baseline and week 6. In partial responders in the 0.1-3.0 mg/kg groups, normalized peripheral clonal expansion was found to be among the lowest, especially among CD8+ T cells. Low levels of normalized T-cell clonal expansion were also seen in some patients who did not respond. The antigen specificity of the peripheral T cells that underwent clonal expansion was not determined.

Genomic DNA was extracted from sorted cells for sequencing of the TCRbeta CDR3 region. The immunoSEQ Assay was used to sequence the TCRbeta CDR3 regions. The immuneACCESS repertoire file appears here via TCRdb, limited to in-frame rearrangements. These files lack a portion of the clones; in checked studies, under half of the deficit traces to unresolved V genes, and the cause of the others is not known. The sample table shows 90,000 to 120,000 clones, and more than 85% are seen once. In total, the top ten clones hold about 1.2% of the sample. The germline V gene gives CDR1 as ENHRY and CDR2 as SYGVKD. Measured from the cysteine to the phenylalanine, the CDR3 is 12 residues long. Of the read, only the CDR3 DNA is kept; its 36 bases are in frame from base 1. Cut back by 4 bases and 10 bases, the V and J ends lie 13 bases apart.

The sequence came from an adult with an advanced solid tumor such as melanoma, head and neck, liver or kidney cancer. Here the chain combines TRBV10-3 and TRBJ1-1; the D gene cannot be resolved reliably. The sequencing used CD4+ or CD8+ T cells sorted from blood, collected in a trial of the OX40 agonist ivuxolimab. The CDR3 amino acid sequence is: CAISGSGKGAFF. The nucleotide sequence is given as TGTGCCATCAGTGGTTCCGGGAAGGGAGCTTTCTTT.